This T cell receptor beta chain was identified in a study of regulatory T cells in long-lasting Graves disease. Germline V lookup: CDR1 SGHDT, CDR2 YYEEEE. The ends were cut back, 4 bases at V and 7 bases at J, with 17 bases in the middle. This CDR3 spans 14 amino acids. According to the study, TCR beta libraries were built with iRepertoire HTBI primers and CDR3-region Arm-PCR. TCRdb reprocessed the multiplex PCR reads with MiXCR, giving one entry per CDR3 protein. The top ten hold around 14% of the sample, which has 200,000 to 300,000 distinct CDR3 sequences, 20% seen once. Findings and caveats of the study: Not thyroid tissue but only peripheral blood was studied.

Time point given: newly diagnosed GD, antithyroid drugs for less than 3 months. PBMC RNA served as the TCR library source. In regard to this clonotype: What it binds is not known.

This material consisted of peripheral blood mononuclear cells (PBMCs), taken at new diagnosis, from a patient treated with antithyroid drugs. This sequence joins TRBV5-6 and TRBJ2-5; the D gene could be TRBD1 or TRBD2 (5 bases each). The sequence derives from a female donor with Graves disease. The CDR3, as DNA: TGTGCCAGCAGCCCGGGGCCCGGGATAGGGACCCAGTACTTC. This encodes CASSPGPGIGTQYF.